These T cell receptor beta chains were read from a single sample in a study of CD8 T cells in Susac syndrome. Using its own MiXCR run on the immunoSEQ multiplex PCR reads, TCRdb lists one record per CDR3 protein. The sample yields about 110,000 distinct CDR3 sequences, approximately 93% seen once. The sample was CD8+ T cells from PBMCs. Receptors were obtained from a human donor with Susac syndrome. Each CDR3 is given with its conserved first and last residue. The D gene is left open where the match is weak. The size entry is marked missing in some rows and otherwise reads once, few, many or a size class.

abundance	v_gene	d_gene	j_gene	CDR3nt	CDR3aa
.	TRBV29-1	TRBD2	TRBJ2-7	TGCAGCGTTCTCGCGGGGACTAGCTACGAGCAGTACTTC	CSVLAGTSYEQYF
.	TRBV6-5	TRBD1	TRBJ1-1	TGTGCCAGCAGGGCAGGACAGGTCACTGAAGCTTTCTTT	CASRAGQVTEAFF
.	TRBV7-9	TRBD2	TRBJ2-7	TGTGCCAGCAGCGTTAGCGGGGTCTCCTACGAGCAGTACTTC	CASSVSGVSYEQYF
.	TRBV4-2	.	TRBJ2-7	TGTGCCAGCAGCCAAGGGACATTCGTCTACGAGCAGTACTTC	CASSQGTFVYEQYF
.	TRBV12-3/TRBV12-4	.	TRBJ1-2	TGTGCCAGCAGTTTTCAGAGGAGTGGTGGCTACACCTTC	CASSFQRSGGYTF
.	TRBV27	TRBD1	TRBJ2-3	TGTGCCAGCAGTTTATCGACAGGGGAGGATACGCAGTATTTT	CASSLSTGEDTQYF
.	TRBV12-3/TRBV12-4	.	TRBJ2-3	TGTGCCAGCAGTCCGCGACAGATACTCACAGATACGCAGTATTTT	CASSPRQILTDTQYF
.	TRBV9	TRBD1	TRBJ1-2	TGTGCCAGCAGCGTAGCTAAGGACAGGCACTATGGCTACACCTTC	CASSVAKDRHYGYTF
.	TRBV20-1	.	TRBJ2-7	TGCAGTGCTAGTTCCACCGCCAGATCCTCTGTGGGGGGCCACGAGCAGTACTTC	CSASSTARSSVGGHEQYF
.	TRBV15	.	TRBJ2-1	TGTGCCACCGGGGCAGGGGACAATGAGCAGTTCTTC	CATGAGDNEQFF
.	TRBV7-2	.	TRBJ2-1	TGTGCCAGCAGCTTAGCGTCAGGGAACAATGAGCAGTTCTTC	CASSLASGNNEQFF
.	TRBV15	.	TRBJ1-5	TGTGCCACCAGCAGTTCCCTGAATCAGCCCCAGCATTTT	CATSSSLNQPQHF
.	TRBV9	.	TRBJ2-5	TGTGCCAGCAGCGGGGGGGTACAAGAGACCCAGTACTTC	CASSGGVQETQYF
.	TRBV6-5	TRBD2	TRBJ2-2	TGTGCCAGCAGTTACTCATCGGGGGGGCTCAGCACCGGGGAGCTGTTTTTT	CASSYSSGGLSTGELFF
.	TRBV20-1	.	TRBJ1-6	TGCAGTGGGGCGGACATATCACCCCTCCACTTT	CSGADISPLHF
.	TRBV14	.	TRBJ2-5	TGTGCCAGCAGCCAACCGGACAATAGACAAGAGACCCAGTACTTC	CASSQPDNRQETQYF
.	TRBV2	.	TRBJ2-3	TGTGCCAGCAGTGAAGCGCTTCGGAGAGCGCAGTATTTT	CASSEALRRAQYF
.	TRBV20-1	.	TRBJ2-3	TGCAGTGCTAGAGATAGAAGCGGTGGAGTTTCTGCAGATACGCAGTATTTT	CSARDRSGGVSADTQYF
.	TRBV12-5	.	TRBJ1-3	TGTGCTAGTGGTTTGGCGACAGGTTTCTCTGGAAACACCATATATTTT	CASGLATGFSGNTIYF
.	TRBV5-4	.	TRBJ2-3	TGTGCCAGCCCCACAGGAGGTACGCAGTATTTT	CASPTGGTQYF
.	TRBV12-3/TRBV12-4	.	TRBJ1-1	TGTGCCAGCAGTGGGACCCTCAACACTGAAGCTTTCTTT	CASSGTLNTEAFF
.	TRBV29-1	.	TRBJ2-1	TGCAGCCTTCTAGGGGGGCGCAAGGCAATATACGAGCAGTTCTTC	CSLLGGRKAIYEQFF
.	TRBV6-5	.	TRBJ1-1	TGTGCCAGCAGTGACGGCACTGAAGCTTTCTTT	CASSDGTEAFF
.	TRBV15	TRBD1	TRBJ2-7	TGTGCCACCAGCCCGGGAAGGGGGCAGAGCTACGAGCAGTACTTC	CATSPGRGQSYEQYF
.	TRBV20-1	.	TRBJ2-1	TGCAGTGCCCCGTCGGGGAGCTCCTACAATGAGCAGTTCTTC	CSAPSGSSYNEQFF
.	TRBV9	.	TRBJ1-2	TGTGCCAGCAGCTCCGCGGTGGGCTACACCTTC	CASSSAVGYTF
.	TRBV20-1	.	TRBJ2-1	TGCAGTGCTTACGCGTGGTCCTACAATGAGCAGTTCTTC	CSAYAWSYNEQFF
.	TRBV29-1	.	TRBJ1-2	TGCAGCGTTGTAGAGACAGGAGGCGTTAGCTATGGCTACACCTTC	CSVVETGGVSYGYTF
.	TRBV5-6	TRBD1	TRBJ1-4	TGTGCCAGCAGCTTGTATCAGGGGGAGGGCAAAAAACTGTTTTTT	CASSLYQGEGKKLFF
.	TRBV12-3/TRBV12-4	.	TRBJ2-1	TGTGCCAGCAGTTTCCAGACTAGTCCCTACAATGAGCAGTTCTTC	CASSFQTSPYNEQFF
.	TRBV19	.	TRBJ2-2	TGTGCCAGTATGGCCGGGGAGCTGTTTTTT	CASMAGELFF
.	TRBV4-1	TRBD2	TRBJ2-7	TGCGCCAGCAGCCAGGGTCCCAGCGGGGTCTACGAGCAGTACTTC	CASSQGPSGVYEQYF
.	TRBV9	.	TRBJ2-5	TGTGCCAGCAGCCCCTCCGGTGGGCCAAGGGAGACCCAGTACTTC	CASSPSGGPRETQYF
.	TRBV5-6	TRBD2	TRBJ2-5	TGTGCCAGCAGATTGTGGGGGGGCCAAGAGACCCAGTACTTC	CASRLWGGQETQYF
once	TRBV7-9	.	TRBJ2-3	TGTGCCAGCAGCTTAGTCCGCAGTCTAGCGCGGGATACGCAGTATTTT	CASSLVRSLARDTQYF
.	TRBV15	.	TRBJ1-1	TGTGCCACCAGCAGAGATGTTGACAGGCACACTGAAGCTTTCTTT	CATSRDVDRHTEAFF
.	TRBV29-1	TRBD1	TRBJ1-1	TGCAGCGTCAATGGACAGGGGGCGGCGAACACTGAAGCTTTCTTT	CSVNGQGAANTEAFF
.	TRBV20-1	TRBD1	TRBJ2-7	TGCAGTGCTAGGAAGTCGGGTACAGGGGGCTCGCTGGGGGGGCCTTACGAGCAGTACTTC	CSARKSGTGGSLGGPYEQYF
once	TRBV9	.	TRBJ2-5	TGTGCCAGCAGCCCAGTGGGGGGTGCGCTAGAGACCCAGTACTTC	CASSPVGGALETQYF
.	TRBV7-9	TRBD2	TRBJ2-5	TGTGCCAGCAGCTCAGCGGGGGCGGGGGAGACCCAGTACTTC	CASSSAGAGETQYF
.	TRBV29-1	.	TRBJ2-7	TGCAGCGTTGGGTCCTCTGGGGTTGGGAGCTACGAGCAGTACTTC	CSVGSSGVGSYEQYF
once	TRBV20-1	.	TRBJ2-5	TGCAGTGCGATAGAGACTGAGGGCATAGAGACCCAGTACTTC	CSAIETEGIETQYF
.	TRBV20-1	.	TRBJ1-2	TGCAGTGCTAGAGATCGCAACCTCAGGGCCATTAACTATGGCTACACCTTC	CSARDRNLRAINYGYTF
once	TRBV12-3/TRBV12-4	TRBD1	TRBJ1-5	TGTGCCAGCAGGGGACAGGGGCCCAACAATCAGCCCCAGCATTTT	CASRGQGPNNQPQHF
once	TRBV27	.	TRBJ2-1	TGTGCCAGCAGCTTTAGTAGACGCGAGCAGTTCTTC	CASSFSRREQFF
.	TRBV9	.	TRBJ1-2	TGTGCCAGCAGCGTAGACGCGGAAGGGTATGGCTACACCTTC	CASSVDAEGYGYTF
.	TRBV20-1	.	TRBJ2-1	TGCAGTGCTAGACCCCCAGGTAGCTCCTACAATGAGCAGTTCTTC	CSARPPGSSYNEQFF
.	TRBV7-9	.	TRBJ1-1	TGTGCCAGCAGCCAGGACACACATGAAGCTTTCTTT	CASSQDTHEAFF
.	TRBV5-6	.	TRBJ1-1	TGTGCCAGCAGCTTGGGGGACTCCACCGCTTTCTTT	CASSLGDSTAFF
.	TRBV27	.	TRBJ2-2	TGTGCCAGCAATGGAAAATCAGGGGAGAACACCGGGGAGCTGTTTTTT	CASNGKSGENTGELFF
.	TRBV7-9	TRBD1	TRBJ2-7	TGTGCCAGCAGCAACCGGGACAGGGCCTACGAGCAGTACTTC	CASSNRDRAYEQYF